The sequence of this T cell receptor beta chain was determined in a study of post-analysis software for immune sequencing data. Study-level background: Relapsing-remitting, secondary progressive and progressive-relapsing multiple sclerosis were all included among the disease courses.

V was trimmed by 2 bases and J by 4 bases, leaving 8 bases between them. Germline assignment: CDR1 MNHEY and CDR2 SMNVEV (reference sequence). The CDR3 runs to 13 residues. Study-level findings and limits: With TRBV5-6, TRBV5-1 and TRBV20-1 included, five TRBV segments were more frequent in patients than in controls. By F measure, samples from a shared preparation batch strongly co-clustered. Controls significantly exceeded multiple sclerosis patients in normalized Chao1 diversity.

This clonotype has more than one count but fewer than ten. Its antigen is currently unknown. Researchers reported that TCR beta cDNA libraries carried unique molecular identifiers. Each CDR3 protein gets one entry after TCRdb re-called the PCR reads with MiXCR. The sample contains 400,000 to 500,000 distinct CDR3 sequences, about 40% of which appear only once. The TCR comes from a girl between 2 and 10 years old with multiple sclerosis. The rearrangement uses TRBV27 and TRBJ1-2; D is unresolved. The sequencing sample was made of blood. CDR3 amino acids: CASSLRGGYGYTF. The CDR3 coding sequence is TGTGCCAGCAGTTTACGGGGAGGCTATGGCTACACCTTC.